At least ten counts were recorded for the clone carrying this T cell receptor (beta chain). Its antigen remains unidentified. The CDR3 is 14 amino acids. V lost 7 bases to trimming and J lost 1 base; unmatched junction nucleotides: 7. CDR1 is SGHRS and CDR2 is YFSETQ in the germline V gene. The record originates from a study of regulatory T cells in long-lasting Graves disease. Building of the TCR beta libraries involved iRepertoire HTBI primers and Arm-PCR of CDR3 regions. TCRdb independently ran MiXCR on the multiplex PCR reads; one entry per CDR3 protein. The repertoire holds hundreds of thousands of distinct CDR3 sequences, with roughly 18% as singletons. Time point defined: newly diagnosed GD, antithyroid drugs for less than 3 months. PBMCs were the source of the RNA used for TCR sequencing. Notes on the study in general: Under persistent disease, TRBV28, TRBJ1-2 and TRBJ2-5 were used preferentially.

The chain joins TRBV5-1 to TRBJ2-5; 7 bases agree with TRBD1. The source is a female donor with Graves disease. Sequences were derived from peripheral blood mononuclear cells (PBMCs), sampled at new diagnosis, from a patient treated with antithyroid drugs. CDR3 DNA: TGCGCCAGCGCGACAGGGCGGGTCCAAGAGACCCAGTACTTC. The encoded protein is CASATGRVQETQYF.